Listed below are T cell receptor beta chains from one sample, sequenced in a study of technical replicates of blood from a handful of donors. Profiled with immunoSEQ multiplex PCR; TCRdb holds only in-frame clones, not every one. The table records under 20,000 clones, around four fifths of them present only once. Sequencing was done on a sample of PBMCs. Receptor source: a human donor in good health. Each CDR3 is given with its conserved first and last residue. The D gene is left open where the match is weak. Clone size, where shown, is once, few, many, or a class for clones that have expanded.

clone_size j_call d_call v_call cdr3_aa cdr3_nt
- TRBJ2-1 - TRBV2 CASSEGFVEQFF TGTGCCAGCAGTGAGGGCTTCGTTGAGCAGTTCTTC
- TRBJ2-5 - TRBV10-3 CAISARDKGTQYF TGTGCCATCAGTGCCAGGGATAAAGGGACCCAGTACTTC
- TRBJ2-1 - TRBV21-1 CASSSPGTSGRDNNEQFF TGTGCCAGCAGCAGTCCCGGGACTAGCGGGAGGGACAACAATGAGCAGTTCTTC
- TRBJ2-2 - TRBV10-2 CASMDGRVFTGELFF TGCGCCAGCATGGATGGCAGGGTATTCACCGGGGAGCTGTTTTTT
- TRBJ2-1 - TRBV5-1 CASSLDIQSSYNEQFF TGCGCCAGCAGCTTGGACATACAGAGTTCCTACAATGAGCAGTTCTTC
- TRBJ1-1 - TRBV6-6 CASSYTGTGDTEAFF TGTGCCAGCAGTTACACCGGGACGGGGGACACTGAAGCTTTCTTT
once TRBJ1-5 - TRBV28 CASSSGGGNQPQHF TGTGCCAGCAGTTCCGGGGGGGGAAATCAGCCCCAGCATTTT
once TRBJ2-5 - TRBV5-1 CASSWRSRETQYF TGCGCCAGCAGCTGGCGGAGTAGAGAGACCCAGTACTTC
- TRBJ2-1 TRBD1 TRBV5-1 CASTPTLAGGVDEQFF TGCGCCAGCACCCCTACTTTGGCAGGGGGCGTCGATGAGCAGTTCTTC
- TRBJ1-1 - TRBV30 CAWSEGGRWIQFMNTEAFF TGTGCCTGGAGCGAAGGGGGACGGTGGATTCAATTCATGAACACTGAAGCTTTCTTT
- TRBJ2-5 - TRBV28 CASSTRGRETQYF TGTGCCAGCAGCACCAGGGGTCGCGAGACCCAGTACTTC
- TRBJ1-2 - TRBV6-6 CASSPDRNYGYTF TGTGCCAGCAGCCCGGACAGAAACTATGGCTACACCTTC
- TRBJ2-5 TRBD1 TRBV11-2 CASSEGQANQETQYF TGTGCCAGCAGCGAGGGACAGGCCAACCAAGAGACCCAGTACTTC
- TRBJ2-7 TRBD2 TRBV29-1 CSVEDPTGLAGVYEQYF TGCAGCGTTGAAGACCCAACCGGACTAGCGGGAGTCTACGAGCAGTACTTC
- TRBJ2-4 - TRBV14 CASSQDWRDIQYF TGTGCCAGCAGCCAAGATTGGCGGGACATTCAGTACTTC
- TRBJ1-3 - TRBV18 CASSPSQLAYSGNTIYF TGTGCCAGCTCACCTTCCCAACTAGCATACTCTGGAAACACCATATATTTT